A selection of T cell receptor beta chains follows, all from one sample in a study of response to subunit inactivated influenza vaccine. MiXCR, applied by TCRdb to the RT-PCR reads, yields one record per CDR3 protein. In the table there are roughly 700,000 distinct CDR3 sequences, about 14% of which are singletons. The sample consisted of PBMCs from blood, taken roughly 15 days before vaccination. All receptors come from a man between 45 and 60 years old who received an inactivated influenza vaccine. The CDR3 runs from the conserved cysteine through the conserved F or W. D genes are given only for firm matches. A row's size may be missing; if present it is once, few, many or a size class.

clone size	D gene	V gene	CDR3 length	J gene	CDR3 DNA	CDR3 protein
-	-	TRBV18	15	TRBJ2-6	TGTGCCAGCTCACCAAACCCGTCTGGGGCCAACGTCCTGACTTTT	CASSPNPSGANVLTF
many	TRBD1	TRBV28	15	TRBJ1-1	TGTGCCAGCAGGCCTAGGACAGGGGGCTCGACTGAAGCTTTCTTT	CASRPRTGGSTEAFF
-	-	TRBV9	16	TRBJ2-1	TGTGCCAGCAGCGTAGCTATCCGATACCCCTACAATGAGCAGTTCTTC	CASSVAIRYPYNEQFF
-	-	TRBV25-1	13	TRBJ2-5	TGTGCCAGCAGTGTGTTTGTACAAGAGACCCAGTACTTC	CASSVFVQETQYF
-	TRBD1	TRBV20-1	13	TRBJ2-5	TGCAGTGCTACCCCGACAGGGCAAGAGACCCAGTACTTC	CSATPTGQETQYF
-	-	TRBV4-2	18	TRBJ2-2	TGTGCCAGCAGCCAAGCTCTTTCGGACTACACGAACACCGGGGAGCTGTTTTTT	CASSQALSDYTNTGELFF
-	-	TRBV5-5	13	TRBJ2-1	TGTGCCAGCAGCTGGGCTCCCTACAATGAGCAGTTCTTC	CASSWAPYNEQFF
few	-	TRBV28	17	TRBJ2-1	TGTGCCAGCAGTCCTCTTATGTCCGGGGGAGCCTACAATGAGCAGTTCTTC	CASSPLMSGGAYNEQFF
-	-	TRBV18	16	TRBJ1-4	TGTGCCAGCTCACCACCGACAGGTGCAACTAATGAAAAACTGTTTTTT	CASSPPTGATNEKLFF
-	-	TRBV29-1	18	TRBJ2-5	TGCAGCGTTGAAGATCTTCAGGGGAGGGGCCACGGTTCAAAGACCCAGTACTTC	CSVEDLQGRGHGSKTQYF
many	TRBD2	TRBV20-1	14	TRBJ2-3	TGCAGTGCTAACCTAGCGGGTTTCACAGATACGCAGTATTTT	CSANLAGFTDTQYF
few	TRBD2	TRBV9	17	TRBJ2-1	TGTGCCAGCAGCGTAGCATCGGGACTAGCGGTCTACAATGAGCAGTTCTTC	CASSVASGLAVYNEQFF
-	TRBD2	TRBV10-3	15	TRBJ2-1	TGTGCCATCAGTGACTCTGCGGGGGGACCCAATGAGCAGTTCTTC	CAISDSAGGPNEQFF
few	TRBD2	TRBV6-2/TRBV6-3	15	TRBJ2-1	TGTGCCAGCAGGCATAGCGGGGGGCATAACAATGAGCAGTTCTTC	CASRHSGGHNNEQFF
-	TRBD2	TRBV11-2	14	TRBJ2-3	TGTGCCACCCACTCGACGCGGGGGACGGATACGCAGTATTTT	CATHSTRGTDTQYF
few	-	TRBV6-5	16	TRBJ2-7	TGTGCCAGCAGTTACCCCATGCGGGTCAGCTCCTACGAGCAGTACTTC	CASSYPMRVSSYEQYF
-	-	TRBV9	12	TRBJ1-2	TGTGCCAGCAGCTTCGCGGGGGGTGGCTACACCTTC	CASSFAGGGYTF
-	TRBD1	TRBV5-5	15	TRBJ2-7	TGTGCCAGCAGCTTGTACACGGGACAGGCCTACGAGCAGTACTTC	CASSLYTGQAYEQYF
many	TRBD1	TRBV29-1	13	TRBJ2-3	TGCAGCGTTGGGACAGGGGTTGCAGATACGCAGTATTTT	CSVGTGVADTQYF
-	TRBD2	TRBV3-1	16	TRBJ2-3	TGTGCCAGCAGCCGTCACTTCGAGCGGGACACAGATACGCAGTATTTT	CASSRHFERDTDTQYF
few	-	TRBV4-2	15	TRBJ2-5	TGTGCCAGCAGCCAAGATTGGGGAGGTATCGAGACCCAGTACTTC	CASSQDWGGIETQYF
few	TRBD2	TRBV12-3/TRBV12-4	15	TRBJ2-5	TGTGCCAGCAAGACTAGCGGGGGGGCAAGTGAGACCCAGTACTTC	CASKTSGGASETQYF